This TCR beta chain comes out of a study of response to subunit inactivated influenza vaccine (dated by TCRdb to 2017 to 2018). Regarding the research as a whole: The study used deep quantitative T cell receptor repertoire profiling to track responses to a trivalent subunit inactivated influenza vaccine.

Study-wide findings and limitations: It was suggested by the authors that each seasonal influenza vaccination may recruit only a limited number of new T cells.

The library came from RT-PCR. Sequencing was performed on an Illumina HiSeq 2500. TCRdb cleaned the public reads at Q25 with fastp, built clones with MiXCR and kept in-frame beta chains. Under each unique CDR3 protein, matching rows form one entry showing the most common genes and DNA. In this sample the table shows 530,000 or so distinct CDR3 sequences, 25% of which occur a single time. The ten largest make up approximately 2% of the sample. This clonotype was found a few times. Its target antigen remains unknown. Base qualities were left out, and no much larger clone turns up one base away. Measured from the cysteine to the phenylalanine, the CDR3 is 16 residues long. The kept DNA is CDR3 alone, 48 bases in frame from the first base. V gives up 4 bases and J gives up 5 bases, and the segment between their germline ends measures 20 bases. According to the germline V gene, CDR1 reads SGHRS and CDR2 reads YFSETQ.

The source was CD4+ T cells sorted from PBMCs, collected roughly 5 days after vaccination. This clonotype was sampled from a man aged 45-65 years who received an inactivated influenza vaccine. Donor details come from another sample of the same person, matched by shared clones. This receptor chain uses TRBV5-1 and TRBJ2-3; TRBD2 is a weak D gene call, 6 bases matching. The sequence in DNA is TGCGCCAGCAGCCAGCCCTACGGGGGAGAAAGAGATACGCAGTATTTT. It codes for CASSQPYGGERDTQYF.